This TCR beta chain was captured in a study of blood T cell repertoires in COVID-19 (dated by TCRdb to 2018 to 2021). Regarding the research as a whole: Samples covering the acute and convalescent phases of COVID-19 were provided by collaborators in the United States, Italy and Spain. The material from the prospective study consisted of cDNA or gDNA derived from T cells, B-cell-depleted T cells, or PBMCs. Nearly every sample came with metadata listing a de-identified subject ID, COVID-19 status, age in years and sex. The repertoires were released in a freely available public database meant as a resource for research on the immune response to SARS-CoV-2. Subjects who had been exposed to COVID-19, were actively infected with it, or had recovered from it provided the deeply sampled blood TCRbeta repertoires that made up the dataset. Where available, HLA class I and class II types were obtained from metadata supplied by the sample provider rather than from assay-based typing. Samples were obtained from the ongoing ImmuneRACE study (first 160 participants) and from approximately 1,200 subjects provided by 6 global collaborators.

A remark on this clone: No cognate antigen has been identified for it. Base quality data are lacking; no much larger clone is found one base away.

The research as a whole found: The amount of clinical and demographic metadata varied by source and participant and was provided uncurated.

Whole blood was collected in K2EDTA tubes by collaborating institutions according to the institutions' own protocols. For TCRbeta analysis, collaborators shipped samples in one of three forms: frozen whole blood, isolated PBMCs, or DNA extracted from either of those sample types. TCRbeta CDR3 regions were amplified from genomic DNA by means of the immunoSEQ Assay, a bias-controlled multiplex PCR. On the study's bioinformatics: The number of nucleated cells in each sample was estimated by amplification of reference gene primers within the assay. To quantify the absolute abundance of each unique TCRbeta CDR3 rearrangement, sequence reads were collapsed and filtered. For each sample, productive Simpson clonality was calculated as the square root of Simpson's diversity index across productive rearrangements. The immuneACCESS repertoire file appears here via TCRdb, limited to in-frame rearrangements. These files lack a portion of the clones; in checked studies, under half of the deficit traces to unresolved V genes, and the cause of the others is not known. V and J calls plus clone size are reproduced from that table; the DNA served to infer D and trimming. This sample is represented by 50,000 to 75,000 clones; 81% of them were singletons. The ten top clones hold around 30% of the sample.

V loses 6 bases, J loses 6 bases, and the germline ends lie 15 bases apart. The CDR3, from cysteine to phenylalanine, totals 14 residues. Only the CDR3 portion is preserved as DNA: 42 bases, with reading frame beginning at the first base. In the germline V gene (reference sequence), CDR1 corresponds to LNHDA and CDR2 to SQIVND. The V gene is TRBV19 and the J gene is TRBJ2-1; TRBD1 is a possible D gene, resting on 5 matching bases. Material for sequencing was peripheral blood. The receptor's source is an elderly woman with active or convalescent COVID-19. The CDR3 protein sequence reads: CASSPGAASNEQFF. The DNA sequence is given as TGTGCCAGTAGCCCTGGGGCAGCTTCCAATGAGCAGTTCTTC.